Shown below are 23 T cell receptor beta chains from a single sample sequenced in a study of T cells in Graves' hyperthyroidism and ophthalmopathy. Amplification yielded TCR beta CDR3 regions, with RNA transcripts as the source. When the TCR CDR3 underwent first-round RT-PCR, the HTBI primer set was used. TCRdb reprocessed the multiplex PCR reads with MiXCR, giving one entry per CDR3 protein. The table lists approximately 600,000 distinct CDR3 sequences, about 15% of them singletons. The material sequenced was blood. All receptors come from a woman younger than 45 with Graves' hyperthyroidism that later progressed to Graves' ophthalmopathy.

V gene TRBV30 combines with J gene TRBJ1-3; D call uncertain. CDR3 length: 17 amino acids. Per the germline V gene, CDR1 is GTSNPN and CDR2 is SVGIG (reference sequence). V was cut by 0 bases and J by 0 bases, with 15 bases left in between. Here the CDR3 reads CAWSVSFPGDSGNTIYF. The CDR3 DNA reads as TGTGCCTGGAGTGTATCGTTCCCGGGAGACTCTGGAAACACCATATATTTT.

The chain is built from TRBV11-2 and TRBJ2-1, with 10 bases that match TRBD2. This CDR3 contains 16 residues. Per the germline V gene, CDR1 is SGHAT and CDR2 is FQNNGV. V dropped 2 bases and J dropped 4; count of bases not matched to a gene: 5. The CDR3 loop reads CASSLRSGRVYNEQFF. CDR3 nucleotide sequence: TGTGCCAGCAGCTTAAGAAGCGGGAGGGTGTACAATGAGCAGTTCTTC.

This chain links TRBV19 with TRBJ2-1; maybe TRBD2 (6 bases). The germline V and J ends were trimmed by 3 bases and 3 bases, with 12 bases remaining between them. CDR1 is LNHDA and CDR2 is SQIVND in the germline V gene (reference sequence). The CDR3 consists of 15 residues. In DNA, the CDR3 is TGTGCCAGTAGTATCCGGCTAGCGATCTACAATGAGCAGTTCTTC. As protein: CASSIRLAIYNEQFF.

In its sample, this clonotype was seen a few times. The genes are TRBV11-3 and TRBJ1-1, with a possible D match to TRBD1 (5 bases). Germline V CDR1 and CDR2: SGHNT, YENEEA. Trimming took 6 bases from V and 0 from J, leaving 14 bases between them. The CDR3 consists of 15 residues. The CDR3 spells CASSRRQRLNTEAFF. In DNA, the CDR3 is TGTGCCAGCAGTCGACGACAGCGTCTGAACACTGAAGCTTTCTTT.

This clonotype was seen more than once but under ten times. This chain uses TRBV25-1 with TRBJ1-5; D remains ambiguous. The germline gives CDR1 MGHDK, CDR2 SYGVNS. V gave up 0 bases and J gave up 6 bases, with 9 bases separating them. The CDR3 has 14 amino acids. CDR3 in amino acids: CASSEYGVGQPQHF. In nucleotides, the CDR3 is TGTGCCAGCAGTGAATATGGGGTGGGTCAGCCCCAGCATTTT.

This clonotype was seen many times. V usage is TRBV7-9 and J usage is TRBJ2-1, with 9 nucleotides matching TRBD1. The CDR3 length is 15 residues. The ends lost 6 bases at V and 2 bases at J; junction bases unmatched: 5. Per germline, CDR1 SEHNR and CDR2 FQNEAQ (reference sequence). CDR3 protein: CASRFGQGTYNEQFF. As DNA, the CDR3 is TGTGCCAGCAGATTCGGACAGGGGACCTACAATGAGCAGTTCTTC.

J is TRBJ2-1 and V is TRBV4-3; D tentatively fits TRBD1 or TRBD2 (6 bases each). V was shortened by 0 bases and J by 5 bases, with 11 bases between the two germline ends. The CDR3 extends over 15 amino acids. CDR1 and CDR2 (germline): LGHNA, YSLEER. CDR3 residues: CASSQDRGVDNEQFF. Here the CDR3 DNA reads TGCGCCAGCAGCCAAGATAGGGGGGTGGACAATGAGCAGTTCTTC.

The gene calls are TRBV7-9 and TRBJ1-2, with D possibly TRBD1 on 5 matching bases. Germline V gene lookup returns CDR1 SEHNR and CDR2 FQNEAQ (reference sequence). Trimming stripped 1 base from V and 7 bases from J, with 10 bases between. CDR3 length: 13 amino acids. This CDR3 is CASSLDYGGGYTF. The CDR3 DNA reads as TGTGCCAGCAGCTTAGATTACGGGGGTGGCTACACCTTC.

The sample holds one count of this clonotype. This chain joins TRBV18 and TRBJ2-7; 9 bases are a match to TRBD2. V shed 4 bases, J shed 6 bases, and the junction held 10 bases outside the gene matches. Germline assignment: CDR1 KGHSH and CDR2 LQKENI. There are 15 residues in the CDR3. The CDR3 coding sequence is TGTGCCAGCTCACTAAATAGCGGGAGTAACGCCGAGCAGTACTTC. Protein sequence: CASSLNSGSNAEQYF.

This clonotype showed up just a few times. The V call is TRBV20-1, the J call TRBJ2-7, with D unresolved. V lost 3 bases, J lost 0 bases, and 6 bases lay in between. The germline V gene encodes CDR1 DFQATT and CDR2 SNEGSKA (reference sequence). This CDR3 region has 12 residues. The CDR3 DNA reads as TGCAGTGCTAGCGGGCCCTCCTACGAGCAGTACTTC. Its protein product is CSASGPSYEQYF.

This clonotype was found many times. This chain links TRBV20-1 with TRBJ2-1; D unresolved. This CDR3 contains 13 residues. Germline CDR1 reads DFQATT; CDR2 reads SNEGSKA (reference sequence). Trimming left V 6 bases short and J 0 bases short, with 9 bases between. The CDR3 nucleotides read TGCAGTGCCGCACAGAGCTCCTACAATGAGCAGTTCTTC. This codes for CSAAQSSYNEQFF.

In this sample, this clonotype turned up many times. V gene TRBV11-2 combines with J gene TRBJ1-2; 8 bases line up with TRBD1. The CDR3 has 16 amino acids. The V and J ends lost 0 bases and 2 bases, in that order; junction bases with no gene match: 5. Germline CDR1 is SGHAT and CDR2 is FQNNGV. CDR3 amino acids: CASSLDRPGGNYGYTF. CDR3 coding DNA: TGTGCCAGCAGCTTAGATCGTCCAGGGGGCAACTATGGCTACACCTTC.

This clonotype came up many times. The CDR3 DNA follows: TGTGCCAGCAGCCAGGGACAGTTCGGGTGGCCCCAGCATTTT. Protein: CASSQGQFGWPQHF. This chain links TRBV7-2 with TRBJ1-5; 7 nucleotides align to TRBD1. Germline V gene sequence: CDR1 SGHTA, CDR2 FQGNSA. The CDR3 is 14 amino acids. Trimming removed 5 bases from V and 9 bases from J; junction bases left unmatched: 10.

This clonotype was observed a few times. The chain couples TRBV30 to TRBJ1-2; TRBD1 might be the D (5 bases). The CDR3 covers 13 residues. The germline gives CDR1 GTSNPN, CDR2 SVGIG (reference sequence). V was pared by 6 bases and J by 2 bases, with 13 bases between. The CDR3 loop reads CACKQELNYGYTF. The CDR3 nucleotides are TGTGCCTGTAAACAGGAGTTGAACTATGGCTACACCTTC.

Notes on this clonotype: A much larger clone differs from this one at a single base, so this may be a read error. Lacking the conserved final phenylalanine or tryptophan, this CDR3 likely reflects a read error. The chain recombines TRBV19 with TRBJ2-1; 8 bases fit TRBD1. The germline V gene encodes CDR1 LNHDA and CDR2 SQIVND (reference sequence). The CDR3 is made up of 15 amino acids. Trimming cost V 3 bases and J 6 bases; bases outside gene matches: 7. CDR3 sequence: CASSIGTGEINEQFC. DNA of the CDR3: TGTGCCAGTAGTATCGGGACAGGTGAGATCAATGAGCAGTTCTGC.

The rearrangement uses TRBV27 and TRBJ2-2; possible D gene TRBD1, 6 bases. The germline V gene encodes CDR1 MNHEY and CDR2 SMNVEV (reference sequence). The V gene lost 7 bases and the J gene lost 8 bases, with 17 bases spanning the gap. The CDR3 runs 14 residues. The CDR3 protein is CASIQTGNRGELFF. In DNA form, the CDR3 reads TGTGCCAGCATCCAAACAGGGAACCGGGGGGAGCTGTTTTTT.

This clonotype was seen more than once but under ten times. The chain recombines TRBV6-1 with TRBJ1-3; the D is unclear. The CDR3 sequence is 14 residues long. V lost 4 bases and J lost 3, with 10 bases in between. Per the germline V gene, CDR1 is MNHNS and CDR2 is SASEGT. DNA for the CDR3: TGTGCCAGCAGTGGGGCGACCCTTGGAAACACCATATATTTT. It is translated as CASSGATLGNTIYF.

In this sample, this clonotype turned up a few times. V is TRBV29-1 and J is TRBJ1-2, with TRBD1 matching over 8 bases. With 0 bases clipped from V and 6 bases from J, the junction kept 6 bases outside the gene matches. This CDR3 contains 14 residues. The germline V gene encodes CDR1 SQVTM and CDR2 ANQGSEA. The CDR3 is CSVEEVAGGDGYTF. CDR3 sequence (DNA): TGCAGCGTTGAAGAGGTGGCAGGGGGCGATGGCTACACCTTC.

This clonotype occurred many times. In DNA form, the CDR3 reads TGTGCCAGCAGTTTAGGGTTCTCCTATAATTCACCCCTCCACTTT. It codes for CASSLGFSYNSPLHF. The genes are TRBV28 and TRBJ1-6; no clear D. This CDR3 has 15 amino acids. CDR1 is MDHEN and CDR2 is SYDVKM in the germline V gene. V lost 2 bases, J lost 0 bases, and 5 bases lay in between. The full variable domain, in which reference TRBV28 and TRBJ1-6 provide the parts outside the CDR3, is DVKVTQSSRYLVKRTGEKVFLECVQDMDHENMFWYRQDPGLGLRLIYFSYDVKMKEKGDIPEGYSVSREKKERFSLILESASTNQTSMYLCASSLGFSYNSPLHFGNGTRLTVT.

This clonotype has a count of ten or more. V usage is TRBV20-1 and J usage is TRBJ2-3; D may be TRBD2 (5 bases). The V end was cut by 1 base, the J end by 8 bases, with 10 bases between. The V gene's germline CDR1 is DFQATT and CDR2 SNEGSKA (reference sequence). This CDR3 has 12 amino acids. Written as DNA, the CDR3 is TGCAGTGCTAGAGTCGGCGCGGGTACGCAGTATTTT. As protein: CSARVGAGTQYF.

This chain joins TRBV20-1 and TRBJ2-7, with 10 bases matching TRBD2. This CDR3 is 14 amino acids long. Germline lookup yields CDR1 DFQATT and CDR2 SNEGSKA (reference sequence). The V segment lost 5 bases and the J segment 0 bases; nucleotides outside the gene matches: 4. Here the CDR3 DNA reads TGCAGTGCTGGAACTAGCGGGGTCTCCTACGAGCAGTACTTC. Translation gives CSAGTSGVSYEQYF.

A remark on this clonotype: Lacking the conserved final phenylalanine or tryptophan, this CDR3 likely reflects a read error. This chain uses TRBV27 with TRBJ2-5, with 15 bases aligning to TRBD2. This CDR3 spans 16 amino acids. V lost 2 bases and J lost 5; bases outside the gene matches: 3. Germline lookup yields CDR1 MNHEY and CDR2 SMNVEV (reference sequence). Here the CDR3 reads CASSLTGLAGGETQYL. CDR3 in DNA: TGTGCCAGCAGTTTAACTGGACTAGCGGGAGGGGAGACCCAGTACCTC.

Many counts were recorded for this clonotype. The chain employs TRBV12-3 or TRBV12-4 and TRBJ2-7; D remains unclear. The V end was cut by 2 bases, the J end by 3 bases, with 8 bases between. The CDR3 runs to 13 residues. CDR3 nucleotide sequence: TGTGCCAGCAGTTTAAGTACGAGCTACGAGCAGTACTTC. Translation gives CASSLSTSYEQYF.